These T cell receptor beta chains were read from a single sample in a study of identifying expanded T cells in peripheral blood. The data were produced by immunoSEQ multiplex PCR, yet TCRdb's version contains in-frame clones alone and is incomplete. The sample yields about 78,000 clones, approximately 84% seen once. Sample: blood. The receptors here all came from a person aged 18-69 years in good health. The CDR3 runs from the conserved cysteine through the conserved F or W. A D gene is named only where the DNA matches it firmly. Clone size is stated in some rows and not others, as once, few, many or a class when expanded.

d_call j_call v_call clone_size cdr3_nt cdr3_aa
NA TRBJ2-5 TRBV7-9 NA TGTGCCAGCAGCTTATCCGGGGCGACTGAGACCCAGTACTTC CASSLSGATETQYF
TRBD1 TRBJ2-7 TRBV19 NA TGTGCCAGTAGTATCGGCAGGGGGTTTGGAAACGAGCAGTACTTC CASSIGRGFGNEQYF
TRBD2 TRBJ2-1 TRBV10-3 NA TGTGCCATCAGCGGACTAGCGAGGTCCTACAATGAGCAGTTCTTC CAISGLARSYNEQFF
NA TRBJ2-7 TRBV6-5 NA TGTGCCAGCAGTTCCGGGGTGGTCGGGCAGTACTTC CASSSGVVGQYF
NA TRBJ2-1 TRBV7-2 NA TGTGCCAGCAGCCCCTCTCGGAGTATTCGTTCTGGGGCGGATGAGCAGTTCTTC CASSPSRSIRSGADEQFF
NA TRBJ1-1 TRBV19 NA TGTGCCAGTAGTACCCAGTATGCGGACAGAATGAACACTGAAGCTTTCTTT CASSTQYADRMNTEAFF
NA TRBJ1-2 TRBV23-1 NA TGCGCCAGCAGTCATGAAGGGGGCTATGGCTACACCTTC CASSHEGGYGYTF
TRBD1 TRBJ2-7 TRBV7-3 NA TGTGCCAGCATTTTTTCCCCGGGACAGGGGTTTCCCTACGAGCAGTACTTC CASIFSPGQGFPYEQYF
NA TRBJ2-5 TRBV13 NA TGTGCCAGCAGCTATCGGGAGATAGAGACCCAGTACTTC CASSYREIETQYF
NA TRBJ1-2 TRBV2 NA TGTGCCAGCAGTGGACAGGACATTTATGGCTACACCTTC CASSGQDIYGYTF
NA TRBJ2-7 TRBV28 NA TGTGCCAGCAGACTCTCGATTCACGAGCAGTACTTC CASRLSIHEQYF
NA TRBJ2-5 TRBV28 NA TGTGCCAGCTTAACCGGAGGGGGCATTGAGACCCAGTACTTC CASLTGGGIETQYF
TRBD1 TRBJ2-7 TRBV6-5 once TGTGCCAGCAGTTATTATGGACAGGGTATATACGAGCAGTACTTC CASSYYGQGIYEQYF
TRBD1 TRBJ1-1 TRBV27 NA TGTGCCAGCAGTTCGCCTGAACACCGGGACAGGGCCATAGCTTTCTTT CASSSPEHRDRAIAFF
NA TRBJ2-1 TRBV11-2 medium-sized TGTGCCAGCAGCTTAGGCGCCCCTTACAGCTCCTACAATGAGCAGTTCTTC CASSLGAPYSSYNEQFF
NA TRBJ2-7 TRBV7-7 NA TGTGCTAGCAGCCCCGGGACTGGCTCCTACGAGCAGTACTTC CASSPGTGSYEQYF
NA TRBJ2-7 TRBV5-6 few TGTGCCAGCAGCGGGGACTCTCCCCGCGAGCAGTACTTC CASSGDSPREQYF
NA TRBJ1-5 TRBV28 NA TGTGCCAGCAGTTTATTGGTTCAGGATTCTCAGCCCCAGCATTTT CASSLLVQDSQPQHF
NA TRBJ1-1 TRBV28 NA TGTGCCAGCAGTGCATCGGGGTGGCCTGAAGCTTTCTTT CASSASGWPEAFF
TRBD1 TRBJ1-1 TRBV7-2 NA TGTGCCAGCAGCTCTCAGGGGGGGGCCGTTACTGAAGCTTTCTTT CASSSQGGAVTEAFF
TRBD1 TRBJ2-7 TRBV6-5 NA TGTGCCAGCAGACAGACCCAGGGGGACTCCTACGAGCAGTACTTC CASRQTQGDSYEQYF
TRBD1 TRBJ1-4 TRBV7-8 NA TGTGCCAGCAGCTTGACAGGGTTCGTGGGTGAAAAACTGTTTTTT CASSLTGFVGEKLFF
NA TRBJ2-7 TRBV5-6 NA TGTGCCAGCAGCTTGTCCGGAACTACCTACGAGCAGTACTTC CASSLSGTTYEQYF
NA TRBJ2-1 TRBV27 NA TGTGCCAGCAGTTTATCGTCGGCCTACAATGAGCAGTTCTTC CASSLSSAYNEQFF
TRBD1 TRBJ2-2 TRBV9 once TGTGCCAGCAGTGACGGGACAGGGGGCACCGGGGAGCTGTTTTTT CASSDGTGGTGELFF
TRBD1 TRBJ2-2 TRBV27 once TGTGCCAGCAGTTTATACAGGGGGCCCGGGGAGCTGTTTTTT CASSLYRGPGELFF
TRBD1 TRBJ2-7 TRBV7-7 NA TGTGCTAGCAGCCCAATCCGGACAGGGCCGGCCGAGCAGTACTTC CASSPIRTGPAEQYF
TRBD2 TRBJ2-7 TRBV7-2 NA TGTGCCAGCAGCTTAGTGCCGGGAGGGTCCTACGAGCAGTACTTC CASSLVPGGSYEQYF
TRBD2 TRBJ2-3 TRBV7-3 NA TGTGCCAGCAGCTTAACTAGCGGGAGAACAGATACGCAGTATTTT CASSLTSGRTDTQYF
NA TRBJ2-7 TRBV27 once TGTGCCAGCAGTCTTCAGGGACTGGGGCTTAACGAGCAGTACTTC CASSLQGLGLNEQYF
TRBD2 TRBJ2-7 TRBV7-6 NA TGTGCCAGCAGCCAATCGGGGGCGGGAGGGGGCGAGCAGTACTTC CASSQSGAGGGEQYF
NA TRBJ1-2 TRBV7-9 NA TGTGCCAGCAGCTTAATTGGCGGCGCTAACTATGGCTACACCTTC CASSLIGGANYGYTF
TRBD1 TRBJ2-2 TRBV5-8 NA TGTGCCAGCAGTGGGGGACAGTTCACCGGGGAGCTGTTTTTT CASSGGQFTGELFF
TRBD2 TRBJ2-1 TRBV7-3 NA TGTGCCAGCAGCCTAACTAGCGGGAGGGCCAATGAGCAGTTCTTC CASSLTSGRANEQFF
NA TRBJ2-7 TRBV13 NA TGTGCCAGCAGATTAGCGGTGGACAGATTAAAACCCGAGCAGTACTTC CASRLAVDRLKPEQYF
NA TRBJ1-2 TRBV7-2 NA TGTGCCAGCAGCCAGAGGGTCGGCTACACCTTC CASSQRVGYTF
NA TRBJ2-4 TRBV27 NA TGTGCCAGCGGCCTGACGGTGAAAAACGGCATTCAGTACTTC CASGLTVKNGIQYF
TRBD1 TRBJ1-1 TRBV5-1 NA TGCGCCAGCAGTGACAGGGCAGTGAACACTGAAGCTTTCTTT CASSDRAVNTEAFF
TRBD2 TRBJ2-1 TRBV4-3 NA TGCGCCAGCAGCCAACGGACTAGCGACTACAATGAGCAGTTCTTC CASSQRTSDYNEQFF
NA TRBJ1-2 TRBV6-1 NA TGTGCCAGCAGTGAAGGGGAGGCAGGGGTCTATGGCTACACCTTC CASSEGEAGVYGYTF
TRBD2 TRBJ2-5 TRBV2 NA TGTGCCAGCAGGAGGGAGGGGGAGACCCAGTACTTC CASRREGETQYF
TRBD2 TRBJ2-7 TRBV19 NA TGTGCCAGTACTCCCCTAGCGGGAGCAGACGAGCAGTACTTC CASTPLAGADEQYF
NA TRBJ1-2 TRBV4-3 NA TGCGCCAGCAGCCAAGGGTCCCGGGAGAACTATGGCTACACCTTC CASSQGSRENYGYTF
NA TRBJ2-5 TRBV5-5 NA TGTGCCAGCAGCTTCTCAAGCCAAGAGACCCAGTACTTC CASSFSSQETQYF
NA TRBJ2-1 TRBV6-5 NA TGTGCCAGCAGTTATAAGGCGGAGCAGTTCTTC CASSYKAEQFF
NA TRBJ2-1 TRBV9 NA TGTGCCAGCAGCGTAGATTCTCGAAGGCAGTTCTTC CASSVDSRRQFF
NA TRBJ2-7 TRBV29-1 NA TGCAGCGTTGAAGGCGGGGGCGGCTACGAGCAGTACTTC CSVEGGGGYEQYF
TRBD2 TRBJ2-1 TRBV18 NA TGTGCCAGCTCTCCCGTAGCGGGAGGTACCCACAATGAGCAGTTCTTC CASSPVAGGTHNEQFF
TRBD2 TRBJ2-1 TRBV7-2 NA TGTGCCAGCAGCTCCCAAGGACTAGCGGGAGGAGGTGAGCAGTTCTTC CASSSQGLAGGGEQFF
TRBD2 TRBJ2-1 TRBV28 few TGTGCCAGCAGTGCGGGGGGCGCCTTCGATGAGCAGTTCTTC CASSAGGAFDEQFF
TRBD2 TRBJ2-2 TRBV4-3 once TGCGCCAGCAGCCAACCGATTCACCTGAACCCGGGACTACGGAACACCGGGGAGCTGTTTTTT CASSQPIHLNPGLRNTGELFF
TRBD2 TRBJ2-7 TRBV28 NA TGTGCCAGCAGTTTAGCGGGAGTGGCGAACGAGCAGTACTTC CASSLAGVANEQYF
NA TRBJ2-7 TRBV6-5 NA TGTGCCAGCAGTTACGCGGACGCCTCCTACGAGCAGTACTTC CASSYADASYEQYF
NA TRBJ2-5 TRBV27 NA TGTGCCAGCAGTCGGGGCGGGGAGACCCAGTACTTC CASSRGGETQYF
NA TRBJ2-7 TRBV25-1 NA TGTGCCAGCAGTGCAGGGACCGAACGCGAGCAGTACTTC CASSAGTEREQYF
NA TRBJ2-7 TRBV28 NA TGTGCCAGCAGAGCGACAGGTTCCTACGAGCAGTACTTC CASRATGSYEQYF